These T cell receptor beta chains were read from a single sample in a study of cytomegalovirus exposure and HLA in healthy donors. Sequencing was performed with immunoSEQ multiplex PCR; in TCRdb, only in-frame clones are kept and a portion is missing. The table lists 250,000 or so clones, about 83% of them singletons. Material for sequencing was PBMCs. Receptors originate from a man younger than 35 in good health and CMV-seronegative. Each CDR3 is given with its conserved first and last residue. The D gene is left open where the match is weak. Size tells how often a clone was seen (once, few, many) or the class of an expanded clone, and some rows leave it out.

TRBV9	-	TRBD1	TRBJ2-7	TGTGCCAGCAGCCGGGGACAGGGAGGATCCGAGCAGTACTTC	CASSRGQGGSEQYF
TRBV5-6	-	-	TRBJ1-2	TGTGCCAGCAGCATGGTCGGGGGCTACACCTTC	CASSMVGGYTF
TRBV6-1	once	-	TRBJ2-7	TGTGCCAGCAGTGAAATTGGTCAGGGCGGTAGCGAGCAGTACTTC	CASSEIGQGGSEQYF
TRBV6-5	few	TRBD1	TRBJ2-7	TGTGCCAGCAGTTACGGGACAGGGTTCCCCGAGCAGTACTTC	CASSYGTGFPEQYF
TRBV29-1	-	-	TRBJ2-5	TGCAGCGTTGTGGCGGAAAAAGAGACCCAGTACTTC	CSVVAEKETQYF
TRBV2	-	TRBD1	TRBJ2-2	TGTGCCAGCAGCATCAGGGGACAGGGTTACACCGGGGAGCTGTTTTTT	CASSIRGQGYTGELFF
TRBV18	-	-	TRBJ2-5	TGTGCCAGCTCACCTCCGGGTCTCGCCGGGGAGACCCAGTACTTC	CASSPPGLAGETQYF
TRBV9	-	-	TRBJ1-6	TGTGCCAGCAGCGCCTCGGGGGTTTTGAATTCACCCCTCCACTTT	CASSASGVLNSPLHF
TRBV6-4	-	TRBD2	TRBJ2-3	TGTGCCAGCAGTGAAATGCGGGGGGGCACAGATACGCAGTATTTT	CASSEMRGGTDTQYF
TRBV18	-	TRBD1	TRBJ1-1	TGTGCCAGCTCACCAAACACAGGGGCCCTCTCGAACACTGAAGCTTTCTTT	CASSPNTGALSNTEAFF
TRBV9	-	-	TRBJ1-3	TGTGCCAGCAGCGTCCGAATGACAGGCCCTGGAAACACCATATATTTT	CASSVRMTGPGNTIYF
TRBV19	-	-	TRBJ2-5	TGTGCCAGTAGTGTACAGGGTACCGAGACCCAGTACTTC	CASSVQGTETQYF
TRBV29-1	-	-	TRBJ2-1	TGCAGCGGGACATACGACAATGAGCAGTTCTTC	CSGTYDNEQFF
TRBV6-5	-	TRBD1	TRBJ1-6	TGTGCCAGCAGTCCCGGGACAGGGAATTCACCCCTCCACTTT	CASSPGTGNSPLHF
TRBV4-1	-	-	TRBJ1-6	TGCGCCAGCAGCCAACGGCAGGAATCACCCCTCCACTTT	CASSQRQESPLHF
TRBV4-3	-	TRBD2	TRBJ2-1	TGCGCCAGCAGCCAAGACGGATTAGCGGGAGCCGGAAATGAGCAGTTCTTC	CASSQDGLAGAGNEQFF
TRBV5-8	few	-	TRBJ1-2	TGTGCCAGCAGCTTTAGGGGTGGCTACACCTTC	CASSFRGGYTF